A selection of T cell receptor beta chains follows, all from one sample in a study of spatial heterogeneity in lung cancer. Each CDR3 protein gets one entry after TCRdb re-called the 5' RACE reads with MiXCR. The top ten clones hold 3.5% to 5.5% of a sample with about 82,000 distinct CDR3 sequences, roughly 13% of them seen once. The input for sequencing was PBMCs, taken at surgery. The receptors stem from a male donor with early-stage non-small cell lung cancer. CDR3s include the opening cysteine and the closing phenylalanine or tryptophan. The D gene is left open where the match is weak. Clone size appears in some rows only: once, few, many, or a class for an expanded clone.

CAWTLGQGAHEQYF | TGTGCCTGGACTCTAGGACAGGGGGCCCACGAGCAGTACTTC | TRBJ2-7 | TRBD1 | . | TRBV30
CASSIQGGSTDTQYF | TGTGCCAGTAGTATCCAAGGGGGATCAACAGATACGCAGTATTTT | TRBJ2-3 | . | . | TRBV19
CASSRVVGEISYNEQFF | TGCGCCAGCAGCCGGGTTGTTGGAGAGATCTCCTACAATGAGCAGTTCTTC | TRBJ2-1 | . | . | TRBV4-1
CASSSGHPSTF | TGTGCCAGCAGTTCGGGACACCCTTCTACCTTC | TRBJ1-2 | . | many | TRBV2
CASSQAPSGAKNIQYF | TGTGCCAGCAGCCAGGCCCCTAGCGGAGCCAAAAACATTCAGTACTTC | TRBJ2-4 | TRBD2 | . | TRBV6-2/TRBV6-3
CASGNNSYNEQFF | TGTGCCAGCGGTAATAACTCCTACAATGAGCAGTTCTTC | TRBJ2-1 | . | . | TRBV6-5
CASSYSLGLANSYEQYF | TGTGCCAGCAGTTACTCCTTAGGACTAGCCAACTCCTACGAGCAGTACTTC | TRBJ2-7 | TRBD2 | . | TRBV6-2/TRBV6-3
CASSRDRANEQYF | TGCGCCAGCAGCCGGGACAGGGCGAACGAGCAGTACTTC | TRBJ2-7 | TRBD1 | few | TRBV5-1
CASSLWVAGENEQYF | TGCGCCAGCAGCTTGTGGGTAGCGGGAGAGAACGAGCAGTACTTC | TRBJ2-7 | TRBD2 | few | TRBV5-1
CSVSSARDSYEQYF | TGCAGCGTTTCAAGCGCTAGGGACTCCTACGAGCAGTACTTC | TRBJ2-7 | . | few | TRBV29-1
CASSVGTGIVIYEQYF | TGTGCCAGCAGCGTAGGCACAGGGATCGTGATCTACGAGCAGTACTTC | TRBJ2-7 | . | . | TRBV9
CASSRTRMGEKLFF | TGTGCCAGCAGTAGGACACGTATGGGTGAAAAACTGTTTTTT | TRBJ1-4 | . | . | TRBV6-2/TRBV6-3
CASSPYYEQYF | TGTGCCAGCAGCCCTTACTACGAGCAGTACTTC | TRBJ2-7 | . | few | TRBV2
CASSQQYEQYF | TGTGCCAGTAGTCAACAGTACGAGCAGTACTTC | TRBJ2-7 | . | few | TRBV19
CASSPSGRYETQYF | TGTGCCAGCAGCCCTAGCGGGAGATATGAGACCCAGTACTTC | TRBJ2-5 | TRBD2 | . | TRBV7-8
CASSWDGRETQYF | TGTGCCAGCAGCTGGGACGGGCGGGAGACCCAGTACTTC | TRBJ2-5 | . | once | TRBV7-3
CASSLAGQGARGSEKLFF | TGTGCCAGCAGCTTAGCGGGACAGGGTGCCAGAGGAAGTGAAAAACTGTTTTTT | TRBJ1-4 | TRBD1 | many | TRBV7-9
CASSLRGSGGMLAQYF | TGTGCCAGCAGTCTTAGGGGTAGCGGGGGTATGTTGGCCCAGTACTTC | TRBJ2-5 | TRBD2 | . | TRBV6-1
CAWFPGQGGGKLFF | TGTGCCTGGTTCCCGGGACAGGGGGGTGGAAAACTGTTTTTT | TRBJ1-4 | TRBD1 | few | TRBV30
CASSPGTPEGTQYF | TGTGCCAGCAGCCCAGGGACGCCCGAGGGGACCCAGTACTTC | TRBJ2-5 | . | . | TRBV13
CSALWTEAFF | TGCAGCGCATTATGGACCGAAGCTTTCTTT | TRBJ1-1 | . | . | TRBV29-1
CSVPDRATANTEAFF | TGCAGCGTTCCCGACAGGGCAACGGCGAACACTGAAGCTTTCTTT | TRBJ1-1 | TRBD1 | many | TRBV29-1